This T cell receptor beta chain was documented in a study of blood T cell repertoires in COVID-19. Study summary: Donors in the United States, Italy and Spain gave samples during acute or convalescent COVID-19. Nucleic acid was either cDNA or gDNA, and it came from T cells, B-cell-depleted T cells, or PBMCs.

As handled by the study authors: Nucleated cell number was recorded as an estimate derived from reference gene primer amplification. Clones were read by immunoSEQ multiplex PCR, and TCRdb kept only the in-frame ones, dropping some. D and trimming come from the DNA, and the V and J calls and clone size come from that table. The sample shows hundreds of thousands of clones, about 86% of them seen only once. Between the trimmed V and J ends, which lost 4 bases and 7 bases, there was a span of 15 bases. The CDR3 has 14 amino acids. Germline V lookup: CDR1 SGHKS, CDR2 YYEKEE (reference sequence). The source material was peripheral blood. This TCR was sampled from a woman aged 25 to 45 who had recovered from COVID-19. The V call is TRBV5-5, the J call TRBJ2-1; D is perhaps TRBD2 (5 bases). CDR3 in amino acids: CASSRWVRGNEQFF. CDR3 DNA: TGTGCCAGCAGCCGATGGGTCCGCGGGAATGAGCAGTTCTTC.